This TCR beta chain was recovered during a study of T-cell memory formation after mild COVID-19. TCRdb re-derived calls from the 5' RACE reads in MiXCR, one entry per CDR3 protein. The data hold 350,000 to 500,000 distinct CDR3 sequences, with about 22% observed a single time. The length of the CDR3 is 14 residues. Germline V gene data show CDR1 as SGHVS and CDR2 as FNYEAQ. V gave up 1 base and J gave up 5 bases, with 10 bases separating them. This clonotype was counted only a few times. This TCR was recovered from an adult woman who had mild COVID-19 (a few samples of this study predate the infection). Cell type and time point are not known. Sequenced input: PBMCs or a T cell subset sorted from them (not recorded which). The rearrangement links TRBV7-6 to TRBJ2-3; D might be TRBD1 (5 bases). CDR3 nucleotide sequence: TGTGCCAGCAGCTTAGGGGGCCCCGAAGATACGCAGTATTTT. Amino acid sequence: CASSLGGPEDTQYF.